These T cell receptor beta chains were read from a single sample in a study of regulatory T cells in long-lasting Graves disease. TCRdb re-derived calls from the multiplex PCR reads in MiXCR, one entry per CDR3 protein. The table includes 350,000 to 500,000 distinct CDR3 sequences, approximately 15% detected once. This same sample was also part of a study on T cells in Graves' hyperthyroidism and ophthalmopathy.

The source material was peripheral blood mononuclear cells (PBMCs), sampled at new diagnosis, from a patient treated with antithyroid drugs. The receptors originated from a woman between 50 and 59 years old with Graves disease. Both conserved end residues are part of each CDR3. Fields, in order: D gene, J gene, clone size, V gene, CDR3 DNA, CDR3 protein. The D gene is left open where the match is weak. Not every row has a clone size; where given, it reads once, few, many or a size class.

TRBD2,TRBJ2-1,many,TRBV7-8,TGTGCCAGCAGCTCCAGTCAGCTAGCGGGAGTAGGGAATGAGCAGTTCTTC,CASSSSQLAGVGNEQFF
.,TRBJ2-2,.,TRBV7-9,TGTGCCAGCGATCTTTTCACCGGGGAGCTGTTTTTT,CASDLFTGELFF
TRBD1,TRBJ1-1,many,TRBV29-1,TGCAGCGTGAAAGGGACAGGCGTTGGTGGGTGGACTGAAGCTTTCTTT,CSVKGTGVGGWTEAFF
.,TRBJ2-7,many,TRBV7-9,TGTGCCAGCAGCTTACGCCTACCCGAGGGGGAGCAGTACTTC,CASSLRLPEGEQYF
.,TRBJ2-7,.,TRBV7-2,TGTGCCAGCAGCTTAGGGCGATGGGTCGAGCAGTACTTC,CASSLGRWVEQYF
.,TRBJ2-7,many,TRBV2,TGTGCCAGCAGTGAACAGGGGCAGGGTTACGAGCAGTACTTC,CASSEQGQGYEQYF
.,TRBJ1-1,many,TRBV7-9,TGTGCCAGCAGCCTAGGGGACCTGGGGAACACTGAAGCTTTCTTT,CASSLGDLGNTEAFF
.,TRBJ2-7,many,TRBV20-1,TGCAGTGCTAGAAATTTGGGAAGGAGCTCCTACGAGCAGTACTTC,CSARNLGRSSYEQYF
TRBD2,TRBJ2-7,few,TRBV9,TGTGCCAGCAGCGTAGCGGCTAGCGGGACCTACGAGCAGTACTTC,CASSVAASGTYEQYF
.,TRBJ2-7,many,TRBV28,TGTGCCAGCAGCCCAGTTGCCGGGCGCTTCTACGAGCAGTACTTC,CASSPVAGRFYEQYF
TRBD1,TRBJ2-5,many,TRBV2,TGTGCCAGCAGTGAAGCAGGGGCAGGGGGCGGCCACCAAGAGACCCAGTACTTC,CASSEAGAGGGHQETQYF
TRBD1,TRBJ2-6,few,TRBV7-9,TGTGCCAGCAGCTCCGGGACAGGGGCTGGGGCCAACGTCCTGACTTTC,CASSSGTGAGANVLTF
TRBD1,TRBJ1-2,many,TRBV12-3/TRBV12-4,TGTGCCAGCAGTTCCCCATGGGGACAGGACGTCAACTATGGCTACACCTTC,CASSSPWGQDVNYGYTF
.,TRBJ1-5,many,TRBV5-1,TGCGCCAGCAGCTTGGTTTCGGGACAAGATCAGCCCCAGCATTTT,CASSLVSGQDQPQHF
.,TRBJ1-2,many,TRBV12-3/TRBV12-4,TGTGCCAGCAGTTTTCCCTGGAGCTATGGCTACACCTTC,CASSFPWSYGYTF
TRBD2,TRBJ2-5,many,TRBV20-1,TGCAGTGCTAGGTGGGGGGGAGAGACCCAGTACTTC,CSARWGGETQYF
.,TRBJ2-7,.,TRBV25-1,TGTACCAGCAGTGAACAGGGGCGGGAGGAGCAGTACTTC,CTSSEQGREEQYF
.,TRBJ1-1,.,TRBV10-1,TGCGCCAGCAGCGCGCAGGAAGATACTGAAGCTTTCTTT,CASSAQEDTEAFF
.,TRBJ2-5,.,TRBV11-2,TGTGCCAGCAGCTTAGATGGGGGGACAGAAGAGACCCAGTACTTC,CASSLDGGTEETQYF
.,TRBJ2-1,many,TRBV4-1,TGCGCCAGCAGCCAAGGGGGGGACTCCTACAATGAGCAGTTCTTC,CASSQGGDSYNEQFF
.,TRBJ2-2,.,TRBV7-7,TGTGCTAGCAGCTTCGGGTACACCGGGGAGCTGTTTTTT,CASSFGYTGELFF
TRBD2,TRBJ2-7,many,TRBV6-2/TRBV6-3,TGTGCCAGCAGTCCACTAGCGGGAGCCTACGAGCAGTACTTC,CASSPLAGAYEQYF
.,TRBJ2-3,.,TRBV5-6,TGTGCCAGCAGCGTTAAGGGGGAGTGGAGCACAGATACGCAGTATTTT,CASSVKGEWSTDTQYF
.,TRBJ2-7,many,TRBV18,TGTGCCAGCTCAAGCCTCTCAAGCGAGCAGTACTTC,CASSSLSSEQYF
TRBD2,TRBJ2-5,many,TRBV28,TGTGCCAGCAGCCCGACTAGCAGACAAGAGACCCAGTACTTC,CASSPTSRQETQYF
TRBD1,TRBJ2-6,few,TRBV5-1,TGCGCCAGCAGCATCCGAAACAGGGGAACTGGGGCCAACGTCCTGACTTTC,CASSIRNRGTGANVLTF
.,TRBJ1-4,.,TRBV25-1,TGTGCCAGCAGTGATTTAAAGGGGGGCGATGAAAAACTGTTTTTT,CASSDLKGGDEKLFF
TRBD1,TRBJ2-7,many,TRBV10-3,TGTGCCATCAGTGACGGACAGGGATCCTACGAGCAGTACTTC,CAISDGQGSYEQYF
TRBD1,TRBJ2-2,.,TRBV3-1,TGTGCCAGCAGCCAAGCCGGGACAGGTTACACCGGGGAGCTGTTTTTT,CASSQAGTGYTGELFF
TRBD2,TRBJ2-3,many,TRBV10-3,TGTGCCATCAGTGAGTCGGGGACTAGTTTCACAGATACGCAGTATTTT,CAISESGTSFTDTQYF
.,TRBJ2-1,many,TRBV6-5,TGTGCCAGCAGTTATTTAGACGGCCACAATGAGCAGTTCTTC,CASSYLDGHNEQFF
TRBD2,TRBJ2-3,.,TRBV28,TGTGCCAGCATGGCGGGAGTGGTGCGCACAGATACGCAGTATTTT,CASMAGVVRTDTQYF
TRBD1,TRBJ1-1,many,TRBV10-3,TGTGCCATCAGGGGACAGGGAGGGGACACTGAAGCTTTCTTT,CAIRGQGGDTEAFF
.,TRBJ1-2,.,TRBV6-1,TGTGCCAGCAGACCCGACATTATGTTCGGCTACACCTTC,CASRPDIMFGYTF
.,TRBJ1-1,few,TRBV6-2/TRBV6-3,TGTGCCAGCACGGACACGACTTTCCCGAACACTGAAGCTTTCTTT,CASTDTTFPNTEAFF
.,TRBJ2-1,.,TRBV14,TGTGCCAGCAGCCAAGATGTTACAGTAATTCCCCTAAACAATGAGCAGTTCTTC,CASSQDVTVIPLNNEQFF
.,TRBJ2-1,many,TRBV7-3,TGTGCCAGCAGCAATCCGGTTGGCAGGGGTCAGAATGAGCAGTTCTTC,CASSNPVGRGQNEQFF
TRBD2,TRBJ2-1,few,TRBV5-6,TGTGCCAGCAGCTTGGGGGCTAGCGGACTCAATGAGCAGTTCTTC,CASSLGASGLNEQFF
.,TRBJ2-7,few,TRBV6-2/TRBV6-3,TGTGCCAGCACTAAGGCGGGGTACGAGCAGTACTTC,CASTKAGYEQYF
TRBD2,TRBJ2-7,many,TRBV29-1,TGCAGCGTCCCGGGACTAGCGGGAGTCGGGGAGCAGTACTTC,CSVPGLAGVGEQYF
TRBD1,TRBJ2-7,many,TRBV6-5,TGTGCCAGCAGTTACTCGGGGACAGGGAGCAACGAGCAGTACTTC,CASSYSGTGSNEQYF